This TCR beta chain derives from a study of T cell changes during pregnancy in multiple sclerosis. The CDR3 has 16 residues. V shed 1 base and J shed 0 bases, with 11 bases lying between them. Germline CDR1 is SGHTA and CDR2 is FQGNSA. This table comes from immunoSEQ multiplex PCR, and its TCRdb copy is limited to in-frame clones, with some not included. The sample has 40,000 to 60,000 clones, 92% seen once; the top ten hold 0.45% to 0.6%. The chain combines TRBV7-2 with TRBJ2-3; D might be TRBD1 (5 bases). The sample here was CD4+ T cells from peripheral blood mononuclear cells, taken after pregnancy. This TCR came from a female donor with multiple sclerosis, enrolled in a pregnancy study. The CDR3: CASSLVGASSTDTQYF. The CDR3 coding sequence is TGTGCCAGCAGCTTAGTAGGGGCCTCTAGCACAGATACGCAGTATTTT.